What follows are 14 T cell receptor beta chains derived from one specimen sequenced in a study of T-cell memory formation after mild COVID-19. TCRdb re-called the 5' RACE reads with MiXCR, one entry per CDR3 protein. The table records about 250,000 distinct CDR3 sequences, roughly 15% of them present only once. Sequenced input: PBMCs or a T cell subset sorted from them (not recorded which). The receptors derive from an adult woman who had mild COVID-19 (a few samples of this study predate the infection). Cell type and time point are not known.

The chain links TRBV30 to TRBJ2-7; no reliable D call. In germline, CDR1 is GTSNPN, CDR2 SVGIG (reference sequence). The CDR3 covers 14 residues. The V end was cut by 5 bases, the J end by 6 bases, with 20 bases between. CDR3 nucleotides: TGTGCCTGGGGTGGGAACGGACCGACATCCGAGCAGTACTTC. Translated: CAWGGNGPTSEQYF.

The genes are TRBV5-6 and TRBJ1-1; TRBD1 matches 7 bases. V trimming: 4 bases; J trimming: 12 bases; junction bases outside the gene matches: 12. Germline V gene data show CDR1 as SGHDT and CDR2 as YYEEEE. This CDR3 contains 13 residues. CDR3: CASSPMRDSRTFF. The CDR3 DNA reads as TGTGCCAGCAGCCCTATGCGGGACAGTAGGACTTTCTTT.

The chain links TRBV5-6 to TRBJ1-1; no clear D gene. V gave up 0 bases and J gave up 0 bases, with 9 bases separating them. The germline V gene has CDR1 SGHDT and CDR2 YYEEEE. The CDR3 spans 15 residues. The CDR3 DNA follows: TGTGCCAGCAGCTTGGCCGTTACGTTGAACACTGAAGCTTTCTTT. Protein: CASSLAVTLNTEAFF.

This clonotype appeared a few times. The rearrangement joins TRBV4-1 to TRBJ1-1; no clear D gene. The V end was cut by 3 bases, the J end by 6 bases, with 14 bases between. Germline loops: CDR1 MGHRA, CDR2 YSYEKL. This CDR3 is 14 amino acids long. CDR3 sequence reads: CASSHPRIQSEAFF. The CDR3 DNA follows: TGCGCCAGCAGCCACCCTCGGATACAGTCTGAAGCTTTCTTT.

This clonotype was detected a few times. V usage is TRBV12-3 or TRBV12-4 and J usage is TRBJ2-3; the D call may be TRBD1 or TRBD2 (6 bases each). The CDR3 consists of 17 residues. The V end was cut by 9 bases, the J end by 2 bases, with 24 bases between. The CDR3: CASSRGLGGAHTDTQYF. The CDR3 DNA follows: TGTGCCAGTTCGAGGGGTCTGGGGGGCGCCCACACAGATACGCAGTATTTT.

This clonotype has only a few counts. The rearrangement joins TRBV12-3 or TRBV12-4 to TRBJ2-7; no clear D. V was shortened by 5 bases and J by 4 bases, with 6 bases between the two germline ends. The length of the CDR3 is 11 residues. The CDR3 reads CASSPRYEQYF. In DNA form, the CDR3 reads TGTGCCAGCAGTCCTCGATACGAGCAGTACTTC.

This clonotype was observed a few times. V usage is TRBV5-6 and J usage is TRBJ1-1; D not certain. Trimming cost V 6 bases and J 2 bases, with 11 bases left between them. The CDR3 totals 13 residues. CDR1 is SGHDT and CDR2 is YYEEEE in the germline V gene. The CDR3 reads CASMALGNTEAFF. CDR3 coding DNA: TGTGCCAGCATGGCCCTTGGAAACACTGAAGCTTTCTTT.

This clonotype was counted ten times or more. The gene calls are TRBV7-3 and TRBJ1-2, with 7 bases identical to TRBD1. V shed 5 bases, J shed 2 bases, and the junction held 2 bases outside the gene matches. The CDR3 spans 13 residues. Germline V gene lookup returns CDR1 SGHTA and CDR2 FQGTGA. Here the CDR3 reads CASSPTGNYGYTF. As DNA, the CDR3 is TGTGCCAGCAGCCCGACAGGGAACTATGGCTACACCTTC.

This clonotype came up many times. V is TRBV6-5 and J is TRBJ2-3; 14 bases are a match to TRBD2. Germline-derived CDR1 and CDR2 are MNHEY and SVGAGI. J lost 4 bases, V lost 5 bases, and 5 bases had no gene match. The CDR3 extends over 16 amino acids. Here the CDR3 reads CASSPGLAGEADTQYF. The CDR3 DNA follows: TGTGCCAGCAGTCCGGGACTAGCGGGGGAAGCAGATACGCAGTATTTT.

This clonotype was seen only a few times. The chain combines TRBV7-8 with TRBJ1-1, with D possibly TRBD1 on 6 matching bases. The CDR3 is made up of 17 amino acids. Germline V CDR1 and CDR2: SGHVS, FQNEAQ. Trimming cost V 2 bases and J 0 bases, with 16 bases left between them. In DNA form, the CDR3 reads TGTGCCAGCAGCTTAAGGATTGGGGGCCGCATGAACACTGAAGCTTTCTTT. Protein product: CASSLRIGGRMNTEAFF.

The J gene is TRBJ1-1, the V gene TRBV24-1; no reliable D call. The germline CDR1 and CDR2 sequences are KGHDR and SFDVKD. The CDR3 extends over 15 amino acids. Trimming cost V 1 base and J 6 bases, with 14 bases left between them. CDR3 sequence reads: CATSDFLTETPEAFF. For the CDR3, the DNA is TGTGCCACCAGTGATTTTTTAACAGAGACACCTGAAGCTTTCTTT.

This rearrangement joins TRBV7-3 to TRBJ2-3; D possibly uses TRBD1 or TRBD2 (5 bases each). Trimming pared 5 bases from V and 2 bases from J, leaving 17 bases between. Germline V gene lookup returns CDR1 SGHTA and CDR2 FQGTGA. The CDR3 has 16 amino acids. The CDR3, as DNA: TGTGCCAGCAGCCCCACCGGGACCTATTACACAGATACGCAGTATTTT. Residues: CASSPTGTYYTDTQYF.

The rearrangement uses TRBV5-5 and TRBJ2-5; 12 nucleotides match TRBD2. This CDR3 has 17 residues. Germline CDR1 SGHKS, CDR2 YYEKEE (reference sequence). V trimming: 2 bases; J trimming: 4 bases; junction bases outside the gene matches: 9. The CDR3 DNA follows: TGTGCCAGCAGCTTACGACTAGCGGGAGTTGTGGTAGAGACCCAGTACTTC. Amino acids: CASSLRLAGVVVETQYF.

This rearrangement joins TRBV6-5 to TRBJ2-4; D might be TRBD1 (6 bases). The V end was cut by 6 bases, the J end by 11 bases, with 11 bases between. The CDR3 length is 11 residues. From germline, CDR1 is MNHEY and CDR2 SVGAGI. CDR3 protein: CASSRGHLQYF. The DNA for the CDR3 is TGTGCCAGCAGCCGGGGACATCTTCAGTACTTC.